This passage covers 26 T cell receptor beta chains from one sample sequenced in a study of T cell responses to AZD1222 COVID-19 vaccine. Libraries were prepared by immunoSEQ multiplex PCR; TCRdb keeps only in-frame clonotypes and omits some of them. The sample carries roughly 170,000 clones, approximately 94% recorded once. This sample comprised peripheral blood, obtained 28 days after the second AZD1222 dose. The receptor source for this set is an adult who received the AZD1222 COVID-19 vaccine.

The rearrangement uses TRBV5-4 and TRBJ1-5, with TRBD1 as a possible D gene (6 bases). V lost 2 bases and J 4 bases, leaving 13 bases between the germline ends. The germline gives CDR1 SGHNT, CDR2 YYREEE (reference sequence). The CDR3 runs to 15 residues. CDR3 bases: TGTGCCAGCAGCTTTGGAGGGGGAGGAAATCAGCCCCAGCATTTT. This gives the protein CASSFGGGGNQPQHF.

This sequence joins TRBV30 and TRBJ2-7, with no clear D. This CDR3 contains 13 residues. The V end lost 0 bases, the J end lost 9 bases, and 15 bases lay between the germline ends. The germline V gene has CDR1 GTSNPN and CDR2 SVGIG (reference sequence). Here the CDR3 DNA reads TGTGCCTGGAGTGTACTAAAGGAACAGCGGCAGTACTTC. Its translation: CAWSVLKEQRQYF.

V and J are TRBV10-3 and TRBJ2-5, with 7 bases fitting TRBD2. Unmatched junction bases numbered 4, after V lost 4 bases and J lost 5 bases. This CDR3 is built from 13 residues. Germline-derived CDR1 and CDR2 are ENHRY and SYGVKD. CDR3 loop: CAISVGRGETQYF. DNA of the CDR3: TGTGCCATCAGTGTTGGGAGGGGTGAGACCCAGTACTTC.

This clone was observed a few times. The rearrangement links TRBV4-1 to TRBJ2-7; D is unclear. The germline V and J ends were trimmed by 6 bases and 0 bases, with 9 bases remaining between them. The CDR3 length is 13 residues. Per the germline V gene, CDR1 is MGHRA and CDR2 is YSYEKL. The CDR3 DNA reads as TGCGCCAGCAGTTTCAGGAGCTCCTACGAGCAGTACTTC. Residues: CASSFRSSYEQYF.

This sequence joins TRBV4-3 and TRBJ1-6; D remains unclear. CDR1 is LGHNA and CDR2 is YSLEER in the germline V gene. V was cut by 2 bases and J by 6 bases, with 11 bases left in between. The CDR3 sequence is 15 residues long. CDR3 in amino acids: CASSQIGMGNSPLHF. The CDR3 coding sequence is TGCGCCAGCAGCCAAATTGGCATGGGTAATTCACCCCTCCACTTT.

The chain carries TRBV2 and TRBJ1-4; 9 bases are a match to TRBD1. The CDR3 length is 15 residues. Germline V CDR1 and CDR2: SNHLY, FYNNEI. After removal of 6 bases from V and 6 bases from J, the junction contained 8 bases not matched to a gene. CDR3 nucleotide sequence: TGTGCCAGCAGAGACTTGGACAGGGGTTATGAAAAACTGTTTTTT. Protein: CASRDLDRGYEKLFF.

The CDR3 nucleotides read TGTGCTAGTGGTTTGGGAGGCACTGAAGCTTTCTTT. Encoded protein: CASGLGGTEAFF. The chain combines TRBV12-5 with TRBJ1-1; D is ambiguous. Per the germline V gene, CDR1 is LGHNT and CDR2 is FRNRAP. The CDR3 has 12 residues. The V end lost 1 base, the J end lost 4 bases, and 4 bases lay between the germline ends.

J is TRBJ1-4 and V is TRBV27; TRBD1 might be the D (5 bases). V was shortened by 3 bases and J by 10 bases, with 12 bases between the two germline ends. The CDR3 runs 13 residues. Germline lookup yields CDR1 MNHEY and CDR2 SMNVEV (reference sequence). The CDR3 bases are TGTGCCAGCAGTTTTAGTCAGGGAGGAAAACTGTTTTTT. This codes for CASSFSQGGKLFF.

The V gene is TRBV7-3, the J gene TRBJ2-1; tentatively, D is TRBD2 (5 bases). The CDR3 runs 16 residues. V shed 1 base and J shed 5 bases, with 15 bases lying between them. The germline V gene has CDR1 SGHTA and CDR2 FQGTGA. The CDR3 nucleotides are TGTGCCAGCAGCTTAATTGGCGGGTCCACCAACAATGAGCAGTTCTTC. Its translation: CASSLIGGSTNNEQFF.

The V call is TRBV6-1, the J call TRBJ2-3; D ambiguous. Per the germline V gene, CDR1 is MNHNS and CDR2 is SASEGT. V was trimmed by 3 bases and J by 0 bases, leaving 4 bases between them. The CDR3 runs to 13 residues. The CDR3: CASSEGSTDTQYF. CDR3 coding DNA: TGTGCCAGCAGTGAGGGTAGCACAGATACGCAGTATTTT.

This clone was recorded once. The chain couples TRBV2 to TRBJ1-1; D is undetermined. The CDR3 runs 11 residues. Germline V lookup: CDR1 SNHLY, CDR2 FYNNEI. V was shortened by 6 bases and J by 7 bases, with 9 bases between the two germline ends. The CDR3 spells CASSLMVEAFF. For the CDR3, the DNA is TGTGCCAGCAGCCTCATGGTTGAAGCTTTCTTT.

This clone was observed a single time. V gene TRBV18 combines with J gene TRBJ1-2; 9 bases are a match to TRBD1. The CDR3 covers 14 residues. V lost 1 base to trimming and J lost 6 bases; unmatched junction nucleotides: 3. Germline-derived CDR1 and CDR2 are KGHSH and LQKENI. CDR3 amino acids: CASSPQNRGHGYTF. CDR3 sequence (DNA): TGTGCCAGCTCACCACAGAACAGGGGGCATGGCTACACCTTC.

The rearrangement uses TRBV20-1 and TRBJ1-4, with D maybe TRBD1 (5 bases). CDR1 is DFQATT and CDR2 is SNEGSKA in the germline V gene (reference sequence). Trimming shortened V by 0 bases and J by 10 bases, and 6 bases separated the two germline ends. The length of the CDR3 is 11 residues. CDR3 nucleotide sequence: TGCAGTGCTAGAGATGGGACAAAACTGTTTTTT. Encoded protein: CSARDGTKLFF.

This chain joins TRBV15 and TRBJ2-6; D remains unclear. CDR3 length: 15 residues. Trimming cost V 5 bases and J 2 bases, with 10 bases left between them. Germline loops: CDR1 LNHNV, CDR2 YYDKDF (reference sequence). CDR3 nucleotide sequence: TGTGCCACCAGCTTAGACATCACTGGGGCCAACGTCCTGACTTTC. It codes for CATSLDITGANVLTF.

This chain uses TRBV5-4 with TRBJ1-1; no definite D call. Trimming removed 1 base at V and 1 base at J, with 8 bases between. Germline-derived CDR1 and CDR2 are SGHNT and YYREEE (reference sequence). The CDR3 has 14 residues. Written as DNA, the CDR3 is TGTGCCAGCAGCTTGCCACGGGAGAACACTGAAGCTTTCTTT. Its protein is CASSLPRENTEAFF. Supplemented by reference TRBV5-4 and TRBJ1-1, the full variable domain reads ETGVTQSPTHLIKTRGQQVTLRCSSQSGHNTVSWYQQALGQGPQFIFQYYREEENGRGNFPPRFSGLQFPNYSSELNVNALELDDSALYLCASSLPRENTEAFFGQGTRLTVV.

This chain joins TRBV3-1 (or the pseudogene TRBV3-2) and TRBJ1-1; TRBD1 aligns across 7 bases. This CDR3 is 13 amino acids long. Germline V gene lookup returns CDR1 LGHDT and CDR2 YNNKEL (reference sequence). V dropped 6 bases and J dropped 8; count of bases not matched to a gene: 9. The CDR3 sequence is CASRRQGRMEAFF. The CDR3, as DNA: TGTGCCAGCAGAAGACAGGGACGGATGGAAGCTTTCTTT.

J is TRBJ2-2 and V is TRBV23-1; 8 bases are a match to TRBD1. TRBV23-1 carries the ORF label, with uncertain function. This CDR3 has 17 residues. V lost 4 bases and J lost 8; bases outside the gene matches: 15. As DNA, the CDR3 is TGCGCCAGCAGTCCAGAACCGGGACAGGACCCACCGGGGGAGCTGTTTTTT. Translated: CASSPEPGQDPPGELFF.

The chain joins TRBV5-6 to TRBJ2-7; 11 nucleotides agree with TRBD1. The junction had 2 bases not matched to a gene; V was cut back by 3 bases and J by 6 bases. This CDR3 is 13 amino acids long. Germline assignment: CDR1 SGHDT and CDR2 YYEEEE. The CDR3 loop is CASSWGTGGEQYF. The CDR3 DNA sequence: TGTGCCAGCAGCTGGGGGACAGGGGGCGAGCAGTACTTC.

The chain couples TRBV6-5 to TRBJ1-2; 7 positions match TRBD1. CDR3 size: 15 residues. V shed 0 bases, J shed 8 bases, and the junction held 9 bases outside the gene matches. CDR1 and CDR2 from the germline V gene are MNHEY and SVGAGI. CDR3 residues: CASSYSILGQRGYTF. In nucleotides, the CDR3 is TGTGCCAGCAGTTACTCGATATTGGGACAGCGCGGCTACACCTTC.

The chain links TRBV27 to TRBJ2-7; 8 bases agree with TRBD1. The CDR3 sequence is 14 residues long. Germline V CDR1 and CDR2: MNHEY, SMNVEV (reference sequence). The V gene end was trimmed by 4 bases and the J gene end by 2 bases; junction bases not matched to a gene: 4. CDR3 amino acids: CASSSWTGTYEQYF. The CDR3 bases are TGTGCCAGCAGTTCTTGGACAGGGACCTACGAGCAGTACTTC.

This chain links TRBV28 with TRBJ1-1, with a possible D match to TRBD1 (5 bases). CDR1 MDHEN and CDR2 SYDVKM come from the germline V gene. This CDR3 is 13 amino acids long. The germline V and J ends were trimmed by 6 bases and 4 bases, with 12 bases remaining between them. The CDR3 region has the DNA TGTGCCAGCAGCGGCCCGGGGGTCACTGAAGCTTTCTTT. Protein sequence: CASSGPGVTEAFF.

The genes are TRBV5-8 and TRBJ2-7; possible D gene TRBD1, 6 bases. There are 16 residues in the CDR3. Trimming took 1 base from V and 2 from J, leaving 16 bases between them. The germline V gene encodes CDR1 SGHTS and CDR2 YDEGEE. The chain's CDR3 is CASSLPGRTVTYEQYF. CDR3 bases: TGTGCCAGCAGCTTGCCGGGGCGGACAGTCACCTACGAGCAGTACTTC.

This sequence joins TRBV4-1 and TRBJ2-2, with 9 bases that match TRBD2. The ends lost 0 bases at V and 6 bases at J; junction bases unmatched: 11. Germline V gene sequence: CDR1 MGHRA, CDR2 YSYEKL. The CDR3 totals 18 residues. The CDR3 nucleotides read TGCGCCAGCAGCCAAGATTTAATGGGAGCGGGAGGCCCCGGGGAGCTGTTTTTT. Protein product: CASSQDLMGAGGPGELFF.

The rearrangement uses TRBV3-1 (or the pseudogene TRBV3-2) and TRBJ2-3; 14 bases are a match to TRBD2. This CDR3 spans 16 amino acids. Germline CDR1 and CDR2: LGHDT and YNNKEL (reference sequence). V trimming: 4 bases; J trimming: 2 bases; junction bases outside the gene matches: 2. CDR3 sequence reads: CASSRTSGRTTDTQYF. In DNA form, the CDR3 reads TGTGCCAGCAGCCGGACTAGCGGGAGGACCACAGATACGCAGTATTTT.

CDR3 bases: TGTGCCAGCAGTTGGAGGGTCACTGAAGCTTTCTTT. Protein sequence: CASSWRVTEAFF. V usage is TRBV28 and J usage is TRBJ1-1; the D is unclear. Germline CDR1 is MDHEN and CDR2 is SYDVKM. The CDR3 has 12 residues. Between the trimmed V and J ends, which lost 4 bases and 4 bases, there was a span of 7 bases.

This clone was found a few times. The gene calls are TRBV5-4 and TRBJ1-4; no firm D call. The V end lost 2 bases, the J end lost 3 bases, and 11 bases lay between the germline ends. The CDR3 has 15 amino acids. Germline V CDR1 and CDR2: SGHNT, YYREEE (reference sequence). CDR3 amino acids: CASSLQASANEKLFF. DNA for the CDR3: TGTGCCAGCAGCTTACAAGCTTCAGCTAATGAAAAACTGTTTTTT.